This T cell receptor beta chain is from a study of shared clonotypes between healthy human individuals. Broader study findings: In contrast to clonotypes shared by all four donors, non-shared clonotypes had lower generation probabilities. Measured sharing among donors was expected to vary with sequencing depth.

On this clone: Its antigen remains unidentified.

V was clipped by 0 bases and J by 2 bases, with 12 bases between them. CDR1 is MNHEY and CDR2 is SMNVEV in the germline V gene (reference sequence). The CDR3 consists of 16 residues. Produced via immunoSEQ multiplex PCR; TCRdb's table is partial and in-frame only. The table lists about 2.4 million clones, around nine tenths of them singletons. Sequencing input: naive CD4+ T cells sorted from blood. Subset noted: CD45RA+ positively selected. The gene calls are TRBV27 and TRBJ2-3; possibly TRBD1 or TRBD2 for D (7 bases each). This TCR derives from a man aged 18 to 30 in good health. CDR3 nucleotides: TGTGCCAGCAGTTTATCGGCAGGGGGGGACACAGATACGCAGTATTTT. This gives the protein CASSLSAGGDTDTQYF.